Listed here is a single TCR beta chain. Its antigen is not known. The data were taken from a study of T cell responses to AZD1222 COVID-19 vaccine. Study summary: The analysis combined second doses at about 4 or about 12 weeks.

Assay used: immunoSEQ multiplex PCR; TCRdb lists only in-frame clones, some missing. The table includes 95,000 to 150,000 clones, roughly 92% detected once. Study-level results: Spike-specific TCR breadth and depth went up after people got two AZD1222 doses. In the spike-specific TCR repertoire, nearly half reportedly target unmutated variant regions.

Material: peripheral blood, obtained on day 0 of AZD1222 vaccination. The sequence derives from an adult in good health.

CDR3 region: CASSDGGTDSYEQYF. The CDR3 DNA sequence: TGTGCCAGCAGTGATGGGGGGACGGATTCCTACGAGCAGTACTTC. The chain uses TRBV6-1 and TRBJ2-7; the D gene is possibly TRBD2 (6 bases). The CDR3 has 15 amino acids. Germline V gives CDR1 MNHNS, CDR2 SASEGT. The V end lost 3 bases, the J end lost 1 base, and 13 bases lay between the germline ends.